This TCR beta chain was documented in a study of T cell repertoires in cytomegalovirus infection. TCRdb recomputed calls from the reads with MiXCR, one row per CDR3 protein. The table lists about 490,000 distinct CDR3 sequences, approximately 26% of them singletons. There are 20 residues in the CDR3. Germline V CDR1 and CDR2: SGHVS, FNYEAQ. The germline V and J ends were trimmed by 2 bases and 4 bases, with 24 bases remaining between them. What was sequenced was PBMCs. The rearrangement joins TRBV7-6 to TRBJ2-6; D is perhaps TRBD1 or TRBD2 (7 bases each). The source of this sequence is a human donor in good health (CMV status not recorded). Some clones in this sample may be carry-over from other donors' samples. This chain's CDR3 is CASSLWGGTVTSGGANVLTF. The CDR3 nucleotides read TGTGCCAGCAGCTTATGGGGGGGGACAGTGACCTCTGGCGGGGCCAACGTCCTGACTTTC.